This T cell receptor beta chain stems from a study of cytomegalovirus exposure and HLA in healthy donors (TCRdb year 2017). Notes on the research overall: In an earlier analysis of some 550 of the donors, 276 Gb of sequence data and some 120 million unique TCR beta sequences from about 179 million T cells were reported. In addition to the first cohort of 650 to 800 subjects, a separate validation cohort of 120 different subjects was used. Every repertoire in the discovery cohort had been generated on one and the same sequencing platform. Around 320 gigabases of sequencing data and approximately 93 million unique TCR sequences were included in an early release covering about 700 HLA-typed donors. To study patterns of TCR occurrence, a later analysis re-analyzed previously published TCR beta repertoires from 650 to 750 donors and added high-resolution HLA genotyping. Donor age, sex, ethnicity and CMV serostatus were compiled together with the repertoire data. Because of strong linkage in the cohort, roughly five DR-DQ haplotypes were treated as single units for association and clustering. On average, 235,054 unique TCR beta nucleotide sequences were sequenced per donor among several hundred genotyped donors of the cohort, with 15% to 20% of those sequences being non-productive. The study combined high-throughput TCR immunosequencing, statistical association of individual TCRs with disease status, and machine learning to predict cytomegalovirus infection status. A later genetic analysis took genome-wide SNP genotypes for about 55% of the 666 donors and used that subset as a discovery cohort. An earlier analysis of 450 to 750 of the donors used high-throughput TCR beta sequencing to judge whether each TCR beta V gene segment behaved as functional or pseudogenic. Among the 398 genotyped donors, around 81% belonged to the genetic ancestry cluster associated with self-reported Caucasian donors. In the later analysis, no new phenotypic data were used to find candidate immune exposures; instead, reliance was placed on TCR beta sequences and their occurrence across donors. The study used immunosequencing to profile the T cell repertoires of approximately 690 subjects and linked those repertoires to cytomegalovirus serostatus. Class I and class II HLA loci were covered by the typing at four-digit resolution. The study aimed to test whether cataloging public T cell receptors could reveal signatures of past pathogen exposure. Typing coverage varied by locus: roughly 620-640 donors for A, B, C, DRB1 and DQB1; about 520 for DQA1; about 600 for DPA1; 400 to 480 for DPB1.

With regard to this clone: This receptor's antigen is unknown. Base qualities were left out, and no much larger clone turns up one base away.

In total, roughly 710 healthy bone marrow donors made up the cohort. Cohort members were all nominally healthy when sampled, although unrecorded immune exposures were likely present. The donor tested CMV seronegative and was one of the 352 seronegative cohort members. A peripheral blood sample was collected from each donor, and TCR beta sequencing was performed on peripheral blood mononuclear cells. Genomic DNA extraction from the blood cell samples was performed with the Qiagen DNeasy Blood Extraction Kit. Counted from cysteine to phenylalanine, this CDR3 has 14 amino acids. Only the CDR3 portion is preserved as DNA: 42 bases, with reading frame beginning at the first base. Sequences SGHVS (CDR1) and FNYEAQ (CDR2) are obtained from the germline V gene. The junction carries 13 bases between V and J, which are trimmed by 1 base and 6 bases respectively. Beyond this particular receptor, the publication reports: A cluster of highly shared sequence variants was judged likely to represent a technical artifact of the sequencing pipeline. The cohort was sequenced for TCR beta chains only, and without alpha or paired-chain data the features that could be detected were limited. A later analysis found that TCR association rates varied across HLA loci, with DRB1 alleles showing the most associated TCRs and HLA-C alleles the fewest. An earlier analysis of approximately 570 of the donors showed that most TCR beta V segments appeared in productive rearrangements either about 87% or about 30% of the time, which broadly matched IMGT annotations. When HLA alleles, especially DR and DQ, strongly co-occurred, TCR associations were difficult to assign to individual alleles. A later analysis reported that several top co-occurrence clusters appeared linked to parvovirus B19, influenza, CMV and Epstein-Barr virus. Sequencing depth was assumed to be roughly uniform across donors in the presence/absence analyses, though that assumption may not hold. Most CMV-associated TCR beta chains appeared to be HLA-restricted in a later analysis, and the HLA associations seemed to be driven largely by CMV exposure. The study listed 150 to 200 TCR beta chains as associated with cytomegalovirus. In vitro tests confirmed that a few of the cytomegalovirus-associated TCR beta chains recognize cytomegalovirus antigens. It was suggested by the authors that the approach could potentially be generalized to other disease states and immunological phenotypes. Compared with equally common non-associated chains, HLA-associated TCR beta chains in a later analysis were more clonally expanded and had lower generation probabilities. A later genetic analysis associated a missense DCLRE1C variant with V-gene and J-gene trimming of TCR beta chains, and an independent cohort replicated the association. A further reported finding was that TCR beta sequences accurately predicted the HLA-A and HLA-B alleles for most subjects in the first cohort. Linkage disequilibrium might explain the correlated functional status among segregating V segments, but an unknown experimental factor could not be excluded. In a later genetic analysis, fewer N-insertions in productive TCRs were reported among donors in an Asian-associated ancestry cluster than the 666-donor mean. At a false discovery rate of 0.05, a later analysis linked under 20,000 TCR beta sequences to specific HLA alleles. Because counts were too low, around 17 rarely observed V segments, including chromosome 9 orphons, were left out of the earlier analysis of 587 of the donors. Because HLA typing was unavailable for some donors at each locus, only the typed subset was used in association tests. Some IMGT-functional V segments, including TRBV6-2 and TRBV6-3, could not be told apart with the 87-base-pair reads, so those segments were excluded. The classifier was reported to diagnose cytomegalovirus status with high specificity and sensitivity in both the original and validation cohorts. Most TCR sequences were seen in very few donors, while some public TCRs were found in many individuals. For the cohort, immune exposure information was limited to CMV serostatus.

Libraries were prepared through the immunoSEQ multiplex PCR assay. For the multiplex PCR, a mixture combining 60 forward primers for TCR Vbeta segments and 13 reverse primers for TCR Jbeta segments was used. Amplification of the CDR3 region of rearranged TCR beta genes was performed with a multiplex PCR assay on genomic DNA. The Illumina HiSeq System was used to sequence the amplified TCR beta libraries as 87-base-pair reads. Regarding the original processing steps: A later analysis counted some 74 million unique TCR beta chains across the approximately 700 repertoires, and some 11 million of these chains were shared by at least two donors. Raw reads were error-corrected and collapsed into unique sequences with a nearest-neighbor algorithm that merged closely related sequences to remove PCR and sequencing errors. CDR3 sequences were aligned to IMGT reference sequences to assign V, D and J gene segments. For a sequence to be retained, a match of at least six nucleotides to both a V gene segment and a J gene segment was required. A rearrangement counted as productive if the CDR3 had no stop codons and remained in frame with V and J, and every other rearrangement counted as non-productive. Following IMGT convention, CDR3 was defined as the stretch from the second conserved V-encoded cysteine up to the conserved J-encoded phenylalanine. The earlier analysis of around 640 of the donors excluded sequences that lacked an unambiguous match to a single V gene segment. An earlier analysis of a few hundred of the donors called V segments functional above 56.7% productive rearrangements and segregating when the between-donor standard deviation exceeded 5%. A statistical classification framework was built to diagnose cytomegalovirus status from the catalog of TCR beta chain sequences. V and J gene assignment, in a later analysis, came from comparing TCR nucleotide sequences with IMGT/GENE-DB human TR gene sequences. In a later analysis, CDR3 sequences and most-parsimonious VDJ recombination scenarios were assigned using the TCRdist pipeline. A later analysis defined each TCR beta chain by its CDR3 amino acid sequence plus V-gene family, and excluded reads lacking a unique V-gene family. To address suspected cross-contamination and a sequencing artifact, a later analysis removed around 590 highly shared, low-generation-probability nucleotide sequences. In a later analysis, a clonal expansion index was calculated for each public chain from normalized within-repertoire ranks of inferred template counts. A later analysis computed generation probabilities with a VDJ recombination model fitted to out-of-frame rearrangements, and checked the results against IGoR. In a later analysis, TCR-TCR, TCR-HLA and TCR-CMV co-occurrence was scored with hypergeometric tests, and a repertoire-size bias correction was applied to TCR pairs. False discovery rates were estimated in a later analysis by permuting HLA or CMV assignments 20 times. In a later analysis, co-occurring TCRs were grouped with DBSCAN, and TCRdist sequence similarity was added when clustering was performed within HLA-allele-positive subsets. Repertoires with fewer than 30,000 or more than 120,000 public chains, plus five repertoires with anomalous nucleotide sharing, were excluded from co-occurrence clustering. Imported from immuneACCESS, the table was reduced by TCRdb to in-frame sequences with V and J called. These copies leave out some clones; in studies compared against another copy, an unresolved V gene accounts for under half, and the cause of the remainder is not known. That table supplies the V and J calls and clone size; D and trimming were determined from the DNA. This sample comprises about 140,000 clones, around 70% of them detected only once. 1.5% to 2% of the sample is held by the ten biggest clonotypes.

The receptor chain draws on TRBV7-6 and TRBJ2-7; the D region possibly corresponds to TRBD1 (5 bases align). The TCR comes from a woman in her twenties or thirties in good health and CMV-seronegative. Sequences were obtained from PBMCs. The base sequence is TGTGCCAGCAGCTTAGAATCATTCCAGGGCGAGCAGTACTTC. Its translation is CASSLESFQGEQYF.